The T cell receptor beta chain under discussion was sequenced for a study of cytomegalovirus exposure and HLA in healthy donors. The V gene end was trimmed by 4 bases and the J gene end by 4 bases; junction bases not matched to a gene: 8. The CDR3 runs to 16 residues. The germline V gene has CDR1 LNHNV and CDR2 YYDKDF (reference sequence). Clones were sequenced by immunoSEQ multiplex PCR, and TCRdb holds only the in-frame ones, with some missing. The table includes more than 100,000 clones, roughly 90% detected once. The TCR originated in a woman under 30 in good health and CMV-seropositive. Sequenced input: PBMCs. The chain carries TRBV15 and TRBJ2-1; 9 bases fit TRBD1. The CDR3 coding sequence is TGTGCCACCAGCATCATGCGGACAGGGGCGTACAATGAGCAGTTCTTC. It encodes CATSIMRTGAYNEQFF.